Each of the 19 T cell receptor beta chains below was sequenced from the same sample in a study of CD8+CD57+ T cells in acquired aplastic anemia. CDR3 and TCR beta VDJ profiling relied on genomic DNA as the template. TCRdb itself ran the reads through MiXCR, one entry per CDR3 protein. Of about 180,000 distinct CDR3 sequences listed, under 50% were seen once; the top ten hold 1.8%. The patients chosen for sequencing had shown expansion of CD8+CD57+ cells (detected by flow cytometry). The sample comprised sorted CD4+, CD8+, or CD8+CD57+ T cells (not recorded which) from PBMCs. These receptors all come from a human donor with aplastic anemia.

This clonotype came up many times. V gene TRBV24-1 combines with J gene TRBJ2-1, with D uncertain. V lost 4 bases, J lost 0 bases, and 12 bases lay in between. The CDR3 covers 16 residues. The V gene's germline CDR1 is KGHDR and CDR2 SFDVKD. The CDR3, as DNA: TGTGCCACCAGTGACAGTGAGGCTAGCTCCTACAATGAGCAGTTCTTC. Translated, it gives CATSDSEASSYNEQFF.

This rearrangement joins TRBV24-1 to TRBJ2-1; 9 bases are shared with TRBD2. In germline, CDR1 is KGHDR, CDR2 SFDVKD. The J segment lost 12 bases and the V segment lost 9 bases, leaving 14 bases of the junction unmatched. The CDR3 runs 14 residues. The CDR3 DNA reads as TGTGCCACCGTAGCGGGAGTTGCTGCCGATGGGCAGTTCTTC. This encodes CATVAGVAADGQFF.

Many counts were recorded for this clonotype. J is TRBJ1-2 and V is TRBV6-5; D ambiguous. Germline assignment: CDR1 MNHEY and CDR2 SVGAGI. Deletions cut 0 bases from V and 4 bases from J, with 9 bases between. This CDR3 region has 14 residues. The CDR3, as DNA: TGTGCCAGCAGTTACTCTACAGAGACCTATGGCTACACCTTC. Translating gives CASSYSTETYGYTF.

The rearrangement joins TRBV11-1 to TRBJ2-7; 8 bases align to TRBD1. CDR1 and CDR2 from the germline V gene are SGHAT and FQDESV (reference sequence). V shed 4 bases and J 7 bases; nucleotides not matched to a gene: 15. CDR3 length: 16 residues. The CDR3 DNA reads TGTGCCAGCAGCTCCCCCGCCGCGACAGGGGAATGGGAGCAGTACTTC. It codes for CASSSPAATGEWEQYF.

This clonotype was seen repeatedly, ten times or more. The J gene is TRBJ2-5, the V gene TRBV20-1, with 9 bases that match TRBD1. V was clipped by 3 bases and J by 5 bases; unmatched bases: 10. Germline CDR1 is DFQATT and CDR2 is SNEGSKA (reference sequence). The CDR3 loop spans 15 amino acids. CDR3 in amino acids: CSARDHRGRGETQYF. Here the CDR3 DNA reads TGCAGTGCTAGGGACCACAGGGGGCGTGGGGAGACCCAGTACTTC.

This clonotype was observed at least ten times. The CDR3 protein is CASTAQIYGYTF. The CDR3 nucleotides are TGTGCCAGCACCGCGCAGATATATGGCTACACCTTC. The chain couples TRBV28 to TRBJ1-2; unclear D gene. The CDR3 is 12 amino acids. CDR1 and CDR2 from the germline V gene are MDHEN and SYDVKM. V lost 7 bases and J lost 5, with 11 bases in between.

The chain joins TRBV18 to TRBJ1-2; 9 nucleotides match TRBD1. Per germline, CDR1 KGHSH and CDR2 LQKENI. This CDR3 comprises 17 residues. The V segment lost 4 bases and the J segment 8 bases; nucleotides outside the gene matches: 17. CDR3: CASSLETDRGLHQGYTF. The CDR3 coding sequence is TGTGCCAGCTCACTAGAAACGGACAGGGGCCTCCATCAAGGCTACACCTTC.

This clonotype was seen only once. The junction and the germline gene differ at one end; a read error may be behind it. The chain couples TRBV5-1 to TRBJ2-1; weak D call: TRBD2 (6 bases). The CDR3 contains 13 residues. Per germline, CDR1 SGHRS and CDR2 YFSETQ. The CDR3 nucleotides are TGCGCCAGCAGTTTGGACGCCGCGGGGGAGCAGTTCTTC. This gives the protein CASSLDAAGEQFF. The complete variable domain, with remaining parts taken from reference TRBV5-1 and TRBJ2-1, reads KAGVTQTPRYLIKTRGQQVTLSCSPISGHRSVSWYQQTPGQGLQFLFEYFSETQRNKGNFPGRFSGRQFSNSRSEMNVSTLELGDSALYLCASSLDAAGEQFFGPGTRLTVL.

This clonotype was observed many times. Written as DNA, the CDR3 is TGCGCCAGCAGCCGAACCGTAACCCGACAGGGGATGAACACTGAAGCTTTCTTT. The encoded protein is CASSRTVTRQGMNTEAFF. The chain is built from TRBV5-1 and TRBJ1-1; 8 bases are a match to TRBD1. After removal of 4 bases from V and 0 bases from J, the junction contained 14 bases not matched to a gene. The V gene's germline CDR1 is SGHRS and CDR2 YFSETQ. The length of the CDR3 is 18 residues.

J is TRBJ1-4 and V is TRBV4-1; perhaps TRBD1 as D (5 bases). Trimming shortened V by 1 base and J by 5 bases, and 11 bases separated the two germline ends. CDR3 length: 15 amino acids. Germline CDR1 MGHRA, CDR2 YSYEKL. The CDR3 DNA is TGCGCCAGCAGCCAAGTAGAGGGGCAGAATGAAAAACTGTTTTTT. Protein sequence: CASSQVEGQNEKLFF.

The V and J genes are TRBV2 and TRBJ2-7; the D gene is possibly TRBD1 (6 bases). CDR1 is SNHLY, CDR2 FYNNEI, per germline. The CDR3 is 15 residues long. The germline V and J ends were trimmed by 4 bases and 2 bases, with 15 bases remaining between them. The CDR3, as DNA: TGTGCCAGCAGTGGAGACAGGCCCTTTACCTACGAGCAGTACTTC. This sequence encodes CASSGDRPFTYEQYF.

The CDR3 DNA reads as TGCGCCAGCAGCCCCGGAACAGAAGGTACTGAAGCTTTCTTT. Its protein is CASSPGTEGTEAFF. The gene calls are TRBV5-1 and TRBJ1-1; no definite D call. The germline V gene encodes CDR1 SGHRS and CDR2 YFSETQ. Between the trimmed V and J ends, which lost 4 bases and 5 bases, there was a span of 15 bases. This CDR3 has 14 residues.

The DNA of the CDR3 is TGCAGTGCTAGAGAACAGTTTAATTCACCCCTCCACTTT. It is translated as CSAREQFNSPLHF. The chain couples TRBV20-1 to TRBJ1-6; D remains unclear. The germline CDR1 and CDR2 sequences are DFQATT and SNEGSKA (reference sequence). CDR3 length: 13 residues. The V gene lost 0 bases and the J gene lost 6 bases, with 6 bases spanning the gap.

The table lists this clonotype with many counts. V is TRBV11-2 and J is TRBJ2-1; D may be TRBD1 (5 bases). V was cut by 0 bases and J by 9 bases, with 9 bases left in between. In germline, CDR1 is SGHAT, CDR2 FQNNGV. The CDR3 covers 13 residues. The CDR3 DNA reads TGTGCCAGCAGCTTAGAAAGGGGCGCTGAGCAGTTCTTC. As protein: CASSLERGAEQFF.

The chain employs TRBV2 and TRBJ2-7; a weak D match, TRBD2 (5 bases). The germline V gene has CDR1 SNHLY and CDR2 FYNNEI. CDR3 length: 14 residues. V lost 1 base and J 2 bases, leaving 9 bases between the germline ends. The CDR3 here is CASSEGQRAYEQYF. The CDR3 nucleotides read TGTGCCAGCAGTGAAGGCCAGAGGGCCTACGAGCAGTACTTC.

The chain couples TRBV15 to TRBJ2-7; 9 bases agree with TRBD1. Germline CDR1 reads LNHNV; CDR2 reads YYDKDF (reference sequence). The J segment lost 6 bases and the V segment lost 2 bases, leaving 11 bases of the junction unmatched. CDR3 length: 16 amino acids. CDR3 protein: CATSRPFPGQGSEQYF. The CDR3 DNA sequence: TGTGCCACCAGCAGACCATTTCCGGGACAGGGCTCCGAGCAGTACTTC.

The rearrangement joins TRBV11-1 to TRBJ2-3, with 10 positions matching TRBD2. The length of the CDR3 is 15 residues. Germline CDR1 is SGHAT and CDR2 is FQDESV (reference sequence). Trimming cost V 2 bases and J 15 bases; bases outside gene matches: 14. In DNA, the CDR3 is TGTGCCAGCAGCTTACTCAGCGGGGGGGCCACTTGGTACTATTTT. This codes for CASSLLSGGATWYYF.

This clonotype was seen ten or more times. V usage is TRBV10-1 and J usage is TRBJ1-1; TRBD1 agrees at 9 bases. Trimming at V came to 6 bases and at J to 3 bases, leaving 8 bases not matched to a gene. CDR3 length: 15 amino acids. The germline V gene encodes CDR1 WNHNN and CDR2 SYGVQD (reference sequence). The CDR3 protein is CASRGTGGVDTEAFF. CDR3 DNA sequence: TGCGCCAGCAGAGGAACAGGGGGCGTGGACACTGAAGCTTTCTTT.

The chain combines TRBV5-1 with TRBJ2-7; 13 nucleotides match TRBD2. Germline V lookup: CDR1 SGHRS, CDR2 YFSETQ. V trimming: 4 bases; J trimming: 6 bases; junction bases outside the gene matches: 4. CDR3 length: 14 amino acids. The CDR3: CASSIGLAGVEQYF. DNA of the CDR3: TGCGCCAGCAGCATTGGACTAGCGGGAGTCGAGCAGTACTTC. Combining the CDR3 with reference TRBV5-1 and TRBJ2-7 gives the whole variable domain KAGVTQTPRYLIKTRGQQVTLSCSPISGHRSVSWYQQTPGQGLQFLFEYFSETQRNKGNFPGRFSGRQFSNSRSEMNVSTLELGDSALYLCASSIGLAGVEQYFGPGTRLTVT.